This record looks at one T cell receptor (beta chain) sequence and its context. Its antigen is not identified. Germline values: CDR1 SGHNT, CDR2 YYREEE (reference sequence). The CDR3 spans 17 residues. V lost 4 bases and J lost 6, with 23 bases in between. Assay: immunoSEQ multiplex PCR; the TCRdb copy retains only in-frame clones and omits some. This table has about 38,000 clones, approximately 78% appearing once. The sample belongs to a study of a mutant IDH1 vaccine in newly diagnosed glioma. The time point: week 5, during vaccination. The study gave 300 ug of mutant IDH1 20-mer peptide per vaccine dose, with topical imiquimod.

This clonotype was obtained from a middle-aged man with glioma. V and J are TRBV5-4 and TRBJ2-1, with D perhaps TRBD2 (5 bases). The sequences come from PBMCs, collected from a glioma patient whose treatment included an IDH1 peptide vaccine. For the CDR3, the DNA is TGTGCCAGCAGCCCCGGGGTGGACCAGCCCGGCGGCAATGAGCAGTTCTTC. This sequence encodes CASSPGVDQPGGNEQFF.